The entry below gives a single TCR beta chain sequence along with its context. This entry is derived from a study of blood T cell repertoires in COVID-19. The wider study: Spain, Italy and the United States supplied samples that represented acute and convalescent COVID-19.

As handled by the study authors: Quantification of nucleated cells was approximated via reference gene primer amplification. Here immunoSEQ multiplex PCR was the method, and the copy in TCRdb shows in-frame clones only, minus some. V and J calls and clone size are as listed in that table; D and trimming were resolved from the DNA. The sample holds 250,000 to 300,000 clones, roughly 90% seen once. Enrolled during active infection, Seattle patients were then followed longitudinally. Trimming removed 0 bases at V and 10 bases at J, with 13 bases between. This CDR3 region has 14 residues. CDR1 is SGHTA, CDR2 FQGNSA, per germline.

The TCR originated in a woman in her thirties with COVID-19, enrolled during active disease. The specimen was peripheral blood. The V and J genes are TRBV7-2 and TRBJ1-3, with D hard to call. The CDR3 loop is CASSLAGLPGTIYF. In DNA, the CDR3 is TGTGCCAGCAGCTTAGCAGGACTGCCCGGGACCATATATTTT.